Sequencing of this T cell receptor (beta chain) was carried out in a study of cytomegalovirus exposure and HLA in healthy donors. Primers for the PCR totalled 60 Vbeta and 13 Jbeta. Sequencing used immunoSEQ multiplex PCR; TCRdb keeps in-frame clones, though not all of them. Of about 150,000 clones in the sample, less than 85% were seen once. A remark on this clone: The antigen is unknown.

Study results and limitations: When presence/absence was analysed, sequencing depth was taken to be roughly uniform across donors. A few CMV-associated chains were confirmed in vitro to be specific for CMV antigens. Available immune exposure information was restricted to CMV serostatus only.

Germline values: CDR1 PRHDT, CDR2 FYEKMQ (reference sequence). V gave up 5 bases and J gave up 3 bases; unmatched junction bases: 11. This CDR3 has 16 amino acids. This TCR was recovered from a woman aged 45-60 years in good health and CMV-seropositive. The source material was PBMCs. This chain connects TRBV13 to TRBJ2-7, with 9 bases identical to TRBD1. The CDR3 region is CASSPSRTGAIYEQYF. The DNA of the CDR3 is TGTGCCAGCAGCCCAAGCCGGACAGGGGCTATCTACGAGCAGTACTTC.